The entry that follows covers one T cell receptor beta chain sequence. Its antigen remains unknown. The data derive from a study of CD8+CD57+ T cells in acquired aplastic anemia. At the level of the study: Sorting CD4+ and CD8+ cells gave DNA averaging approximately 3 ug.

Study observations and caveats: Around 29 CD8+ CDR3 sequences were shared between patients and controls. The CD8+ Simpson's diversity of patients and controls was not significantly different.

Per germline, CDR1 SGHVS and CDR2 FQNEAQ. V gave up 0 bases and J gave up 4 bases, with 6 bases separating them. The CDR3 is made up of 13 amino acids. For CDR3 and TCR beta VDJ profiling, genomic DNA was the template used. Each CDR3 protein is one row after TCRdb ran MiXCR on the reads. The sample yields roughly 64,000 distinct CDR3 sequences, about 54% seen once. Specimen: sorted CD4+, CD8+, or CD8+CD57+ T cells (not recorded which) from PBMCs. The gene calls are TRBV7-8 and TRBJ2-5; no clear D. The TCR comes from a human donor in good health, serving as a control. The CDR3 nucleotides are TGTGCCAGCAGCTTAGCGGGGTCAGAGACCCAGTACTTC. Its protein product is CASSLAGSETQYF.